A single TCR beta chain is shown here with its context. The data were taken from a study of blood T cell repertoires in COVID-19. The Seattle patients joined while their infection was active and were tracked longitudinally afterward. Sequenced by immunoSEQ multiplex PCR; TCRdb stores in-frame clones only, minus some. The sample holds about 46,000 clones, approximately 83% seen once. The CDR3 covers 13 residues. Germline V gene sequence: CDR1 LNHDA, CDR2 SQIVND (reference sequence). Trimming shortened V by 9 bases and J by 3 bases, and 15 bases separated the two germline ends. The chain couples TRBV19 to TRBJ2-7; the D gene is possibly TRBD2 (5 bases). The sequenced material came from peripheral blood. The source is a woman older than 75 with COVID-19, enrolled during active disease. In nucleotides, the CDR3 is TGTGCCAGCAGCCGAGGGTCCGACTACGAGCAGTACTTC. It translates to CASSRGSDYEQYF.